The 30 T cell receptor beta chains presented below share a single source sample, sequenced in a study of T cell repertoires in cytomegalovirus infection (dated by TCRdb to 2018 to 2020). This sample was sequenced with an Illumina HiSeq 1500. Using fastp at Q25 and MiXCR, TCRdb reprocessed the public reads and kept productive beta chains. Rows merge per CDR3 protein into single entries with the most common DNA and genes. This sample gives 500,000 to 600,000 distinct CDR3 sequences in total; approximately 15% of them show up just once. In total, the top ten clones hold around 25% of the sample. The sample was CD8+ T cells from PBMCs. These receptors were obtained from a human donor in good health (CMV status not recorded). Some clones in this sample may be carry-over from other donors' samples.

This rearrangement joins TRBV4-1 to TRBJ2-5; D is perhaps TRBD2 (6 bases). There are 15 residues in the CDR3. V lost 3 bases to trimming and J lost 4 bases, with 15 bases between them. CDR1 and CDR2 from the germline V gene are MGHRA and YSYEKL. CDR3 region: CASSQGGFNAETQYF. The CDR3 DNA is TGCGCCAGCAGCCAGGGGGGATTTAATGCAGAGACCCAGTACTTC.

This chain connects TRBV24-1 to TRBJ1-1; no firm D call. The CDR3 sequence is 14 residues long. Germline V gene data show CDR1 as KGHDR and CDR2 as SFDVKD. Trimming pared 6 bases from V and 1 base from J, leaving 11 bases between. CDR3 coding DNA: TGTGCCACCAGTTCCGGTCGGACGAACACTGAAGCTTTCTTT. Its translation: CATSSGRTNTEAFF.

The genes are TRBV4-1 and TRBJ2-1, with TRBD2 matching 9 bases. J was trimmed by 6 bases and V by 0 bases; bases with no gene match: 3. CDR1 MGHRA and CDR2 YSYEKL come from the germline V gene. There are 15 residues in the CDR3. This CDR3 reads CASSQERGGLNEQFF. The CDR3 DNA is TGCGCCAGCAGCCAAGAGCGGGGGGGCCTCAATGAGCAGTTCTTC.

This chain links TRBV30 with TRBJ1-2; D is unclear. Germline values: CDR1 GTSNPN, CDR2 SVGIG (reference sequence). The CDR3 is 12 residues long. The V and J ends lost 3 bases and 6 bases respectively, with 11 bases between them. The CDR3 DNA reads as TGTGCCTGGAGGTGGACCGTCGATGGCTACACCTTC. It codes for CAWRWTVDGYTF. Full variable domain (outside the CDR3, taken from reference TRBV30 and TRBJ1-2): SQTIHQWPATLVQPVGSPLSLECTVEGTSNPNLYWYRQAAGRGLQLLFYSVGIGQISSEVPQNLSASRPQDRQFILSSKKLLLSDSGFYLCAWRWTVDGYTFGSGTRLTVV.

This clonotype came up many times. This chain links TRBV5-4 with TRBJ2-1, with 10 bases lining up with TRBD1. V shed 4 bases, J shed 7 bases, and the junction held 11 bases outside the gene matches. The CDR3 contains 16 residues. CDR1 and CDR2 from the germline V gene are SGHNT and YYREEE (reference sequence). This CDR3 is CASSPWTGGRGNEQFF. The DNA for the CDR3 is TGTGCCAGCAGCCCATGGACAGGGGGACGAGGGAATGAGCAGTTCTTC.

This clonotype was observed many times. The gene calls are TRBV6-5 and TRBJ2-1; possibly TRBD2 for D (5 bases). The germline V and J ends were trimmed by 0 bases and 0 bases, with 15 bases remaining between them. The CDR3 is 18 amino acids. CDR1 MNHEY and CDR2 SVGAGI come from the germline V gene. The CDR3 reads CASSYSTVRGDSYNEQFF. DNA of the CDR3: TGTGCCAGCAGTTACTCGACGGTCCGGGGAGACTCCTACAATGAGCAGTTCTTC.

This clonotype was detected a few times. The chain recombines TRBV28 with TRBJ1-6, with 7 bases lining up with TRBD1. This CDR3 is built from 12 residues. V lost 4 bases and J lost 13; bases outside the gene matches: 4. In germline, CDR1 is MDHEN, CDR2 SYDVKM. The CDR3 reads CASSSDRAPLHF. CDR3 DNA sequence: TGTGCCAGCAGTTCCGACAGGGCCCCCCTCCACTTT.

Ten or more counts support this clonotype. This rearrangement joins TRBV11-2 to TRBJ1-1; TRBD1 matches 10 bases. CDR3 length equals 16 residues. Germline trimming cut 2 bases from V and 4 bases from J; bases unmatched to any gene: 7. Germline CDR1 and CDR2: SGHAT and FQNNGV. The CDR3: CASSLWGTGVATEAFF. The DNA for the CDR3 is TGTGCCAGCAGCTTATGGGGGACAGGGGTCGCCACTGAAGCTTTCTTT. The full variable domain, with the rest looked up from reference TRBV11-2 and TRBJ1-1, is EAGVAQSPRYKIIEKRQSVAFWCNPISGHATLYWYQQILGQGPKLLIQFQNNGVVDDSQLPKDRFSAERLKGVDSTLKIQPAKLEDSAVYLCASSLWGTGVATEAFFGQGTRLTVV.

This chain uses TRBV28 with TRBJ2-5, with 10 bases aligning to TRBD1. CDR1 and CDR2 from the germline V gene are MDHEN and SYDVKM. This CDR3 is 16 amino acids long. V gave up 4 bases and J gave up 5 bases; unmatched junction bases: 10. DNA of the CDR3: TGTGCCAGCAGTTCCCCGGGGACAGGGGATGGGGAGACCCAGTACTTC. It codes for CASSSPGTGDGETQYF.

This clonotype was detected ten times or more. This chain connects TRBV6-1 to TRBJ1-2; weak D call: TRBD1 (5 bases). Per the germline V gene, CDR1 is MNHNS and CDR2 is SASEGT. Trimming pared 7 bases from V and 0 bases from J, leaving 9 bases between. CDR3 length: 13 residues. CDR3 amino acids: CASTPGPNYGYTF. The CDR3 DNA reads TGTGCCAGCACTCCGGGACCTAACTATGGCTACACCTTC.

J is TRBJ1-2 and V is TRBV28; no definite D call. Trimming took off 4 bases at V and 4 bases at J, with 16 bases between the two ends. CDR1 and CDR2 (germline): MDHEN, SYDVKM. This CDR3 is 15 amino acids long. CDR3: CASSSSPTESYGYTF. In DNA form, the CDR3 reads TGTGCCAGCAGTTCCAGTCCGACGGAAAGCTATGGCTACACCTTC.

This clonotype appeared many times. The chain links TRBV5-6 to TRBJ2-7; D unclear. The CDR3 loop spans 15 amino acids. Germline V gene lookup returns CDR1 SGHDT and CDR2 YYEEEE. Trimming left V 3 bases short and J 0 bases short, with 13 bases between. CDR3 nucleotide sequence: TGTGCCAGCAGCTCGGACGGATTTAGCTCCTACGAGCAGTACTTC. This sequence encodes CASSSDGFSSYEQYF. The whole variable domain, filled in from reference TRBV5-6 and TRBJ2-7, reads DAGVTQSPTHLIKTRGQQVTLRCSPKSGHDTVSWYQQALGQGPQFIFQYYEEEERQRGNFPDRFSGHQFPNYSSELNVNALLLGDSALYLCASSSDGFSSYEQYFGPGTRLTVT.

The rearrangement joins TRBV19 to TRBJ2-2, with D possibly being TRBD2 (6 bases). There are 17 residues in the CDR3. V lost 7 bases to trimming and J lost 0 bases, with 18 bases between them. Germline values: CDR1 LNHDA, CDR2 SQIVND (reference sequence). CDR3 nucleotide sequence: TGTGCCAGTACCCTAAGGAGGGAGCCAGCGAACACCGGGGAGCTGTTTTTT. It codes for CASTLRREPANTGELFF.

This clonotype has a handful of counts. This sequence joins TRBV5-4 and TRBJ2-3; 7 positions match TRBD1. In germline, CDR1 is SGHNT, CDR2 YYREEE (reference sequence). V was pared by 3 bases and J by 0 bases, with 7 bases of the junction left unmatched. CDR3 length: 16 amino acids. CDR3 residues: CASSSPDRVSTDTQYF. Written as DNA, the CDR3 is TGTGCCAGCAGCTCCCCCGACAGGGTGAGCACAGATACGCAGTATTTT. Together with reference TRBV5-4 and TRBJ2-3, the CDR3 gives the full variable domain: ETGVTQSPTHLIKTRGQQVTLRCSSQSGHNTVSWYQQALGQGPQFIFQYYREEENGRGNFPPRFSGLQFPNYSSELNVNALELDDSALYLCASSSPDRVSTDTQYFGPGTRLTVL.

This clonotype was seen a handful of times. CDR3 protein: CSVSGLGDTEAFF. The CDR3 coding sequence is TGCAGCGTTTCGGGGCTGGGGGACACTGAAGCTTTCTTT. The chain employs TRBV29-1 and TRBJ1-1, with D perhaps matching TRBD1 (5 bases). V gave up 5 bases and J gave up 3 bases, with 13 bases separating them. CDR1 SQVTM and CDR2 ANQGSEA come from the germline V gene. The CDR3 is 13 residues long.

The chain couples TRBV29-1 to TRBJ1-1; 8 bases match TRBD1. The CDR3 extends over 14 amino acids. Per germline, CDR1 SQVTM and CDR2 ANQGSEA. V gave up 7 bases and J gave up 5 bases; unmatched junction bases: 12. This chain's CDR3 is CSAQTGGRGTEAFF. The CDR3 region has the DNA TGCAGCGCTCAAACAGGGGGACGGGGGACTGAAGCTTTCTTT. Drawing the rest from reference TRBV29-1 and TRBJ1-1, the complete variable domain is SAVISQKPSRDICQRGTSLTIQCQVDSQVTMMFWYRQQPGQSLTLIATANQGSEATYESGFVIDKFPISRPNLTFSTLTVSNMSPEDSSIYLCSAQTGGRGTEAFFGQGTRLTVV.

This clonotype was counted many times. The V gene is TRBV29-1, the J gene TRBJ2-1; 10 nucleotides align to TRBD2. This CDR3 is built from 16 residues. V lost 0 bases to trimming and J lost 3 bases; unmatched junction nucleotides: 5. The germline CDR1 and CDR2 sequences are SQVTM and ANQGSEA. In DNA, the CDR3 is TGCAGCGTTGAAGATCGTCCTAGCGGGAGCTACAATGAGCAGTTCTTC. Translating it yields CSVEDRPSGSYNEQFF.

Details on this clonotype: This may be a read error, as it is one base from a much larger clone. As the CDR3 is not closed by the conserved phenylalanine or tryptophan, this likely results from a read error. This chain uses TRBV7-3 with TRBJ2-3; D is unclear. CDR1 and CDR2 from the germline V gene are SGHTA and FQGTGA. The V gene lost 2 bases and the J gene lost 4 bases, with 10 bases spanning the gap. The CDR3 spans 14 residues. Here the CDR3 reads CASSLYGISDTQYY. CDR3 nucleotides: TGTGCCAGCAGCTTATATGGTATATCAGATACGCAGTATTAT.

V is TRBV14 and J is TRBJ2-3, with 9 positions matching TRBD2. There are 17 residues in the CDR3. The J segment lost 5 bases and the V segment lost 0 bases, leaving 9 bases of the junction unmatched. The germline gives CDR1 SGHDN, CDR2 FVKESK. CDR3 DNA sequence: TGTGCCAGCAGCCAAGATCCAATAGCGGGGGAGGGAGATACGCAGTATTTT. Translating gives CASSQDPIAGEGDTQYF.

The V call is TRBV4-2, the J call TRBJ1-3; TRBD1 might be the D (5 bases). V was trimmed by 2 bases and J by 1 base, leaving 12 bases between them. The V gene's germline CDR1 is LGHNA and CDR2 YNFKEQ. The CDR3 extends over 16 amino acids. DNA of the CDR3: TGTGCCAGCAGCCAACAATGGGGGATGTCTGGAAACACCATATATTTT. Protein sequence: CASSQQWGMSGNTIYF.

This clonotype has a single count. The rearrangement uses TRBV9 and TRBJ1-2; D uncertain. The CDR3 has 13 residues. From germline, CDR1 is SGDLS and CDR2 YYNGEE. V gave up 7 bases and J gave up 4 bases, with 14 bases separating them. CDR3 bases: TGTGCCAGCGGGCCCGCGGGTGGCTATGGCTACACCTTC. The encoded protein is CASGPAGGYGYTF.

This clonotype showed up many times. This sequence joins TRBV7-6 and TRBJ2-1, with D tentatively TRBD1 (7 bases). The germline V and J ends were trimmed by 5 bases and 13 bases, with 21 bases remaining between them. The CDR3 sequence is 14 residues long. CDR1 is SGHVS, CDR2 FNYEAQ, per germline. The CDR3 sequence is CASSPRGAGPSQFF. The CDR3 nucleotides are TGTGCCAGCAGCCCCAGGGGGGCAGGTCCCTCTCAGTTCTTC.

This clonotype showed up just a few times. The rearrangement links TRBV11-2 to TRBJ2-1; D perhaps matches TRBD2 (6 bases). Germline CDR1 is SGHAT and CDR2 is FQNNGV. The CDR3 runs 15 residues. V shed 1 base and J shed 8 bases, with 15 bases lying between them. The CDR3 nucleotides read TGTGCCAGCAGCTTAGCATCCGGGGGAGCTTATGAGCAGTTCTTC. This sequence encodes CASSLASGGAYEQFF.

This clonotype was counted at least ten times. One junction end disagrees with the germline gene, perhaps due to a read error. J is TRBJ2-1 and V is TRBV7-7; D might be TRBD1 or TRBD2, each matching 5 bases. Germline CDR1 SSHAT, CDR2 FNYEAQ (reference sequence). The CDR3 covers 15 residues. As DNA, the CDR3 is TGTGCTAGCAGCTTAAACGACCACAATGGGGGTGAGCAGTTCTTC. Encoded protein: CASSLNDHNGGEQFF.

This clonotype was counted a few times. A read error may explain this, as a much larger clone is one base away. Since the CDR3 does not end with the conserved phenylalanine or tryptophan, this likely comes from a read error. The chain uses TRBV12-3 or TRBV12-4 and TRBJ1-2; D unclear. The CDR3 runs 13 residues. Trimming took 6 bases from V and 8 from J, leaving 16 bases between them. The CDR3 coding sequence is TGTGCCAGCAGCGCACCCGGGGATGAGGGCTACACCTTA. It is translated as CASSAPGDEGYTL.

The table lists this clonotype with a few counts. This chain connects TRBV14 to TRBJ2-3; TRBD2 aligns across 11 bases. The V gene's germline CDR1 is SGHDN and CDR2 FVKESK. V lost 3 bases and J lost 2; bases outside the gene matches: 13. CDR3 length: 19 amino acids. CDR3 sequence reads: CASSQGKRLAGHPTDTQYF. CDR3 DNA sequence: TGTGCCAGCAGCCAGGGCAAGAGACTAGCGGGGCACCCCACAGATACGCAGTATTTT.

There are a few counts of this clonotype. The chain combines TRBV19 with TRBJ2-7, with D possibly being TRBD2 (5 bases). The CDR3 totals 14 residues. V was cut by 2 bases and J by 6 bases, with 14 bases left in between. Germline CDR1 LNHDA, CDR2 SQIVND (reference sequence). The CDR3 bases are TGTGCCAGTAGTATATCCGCCGCGGGCTCCGAGCAGTACTTC. Its protein is CASSISAAGSEQYF.

A note on this clonotype: One junction end disagrees with the germline gene, perhaps due to a read error. J is TRBJ1-3 and V is TRBV12-3 or TRBV12-4; tentatively, D is TRBD1 (5 bases). There are 13 residues in the CDR3. In nucleotides, the CDR3 is TGTGCCAGCAGACACCGGGACTCACCGTCGTCGGATTTT. It yields the protein CASRHRDSPSSDF.

The rearrangement joins TRBV6-5 to TRBJ2-6; TRBD2 is a possible D gene (6 bases). There are 17 residues in the CDR3. The V end lost 6 bases, the J end lost 0 bases, and 15 bases lay between the germline ends. CDR1 is MNHEY, CDR2 SVGAGI, per germline. CDR3 sequence reads: CASSRGRGRSGANVLTF. The CDR3 DNA reads as TGTGCCAGCAGCCGGGGGAGAGGGCGCTCTGGGGCCAACGTCCTGACTTTC.

V is TRBV10-3 and J is TRBJ2-1; D possibly matches TRBD1 or TRBD2 (5 bases each). V lost 5 bases and J lost 10, with 12 bases in between. Per germline, CDR1 ENHRY and CDR2 SYGVKD. This CDR3 contains 12 residues. CDR3 region: CAISRPGPEQFF. The CDR3, as DNA: TGTGCCATCAGTCGGCCGGGACCCGAGCAGTTCTTC.